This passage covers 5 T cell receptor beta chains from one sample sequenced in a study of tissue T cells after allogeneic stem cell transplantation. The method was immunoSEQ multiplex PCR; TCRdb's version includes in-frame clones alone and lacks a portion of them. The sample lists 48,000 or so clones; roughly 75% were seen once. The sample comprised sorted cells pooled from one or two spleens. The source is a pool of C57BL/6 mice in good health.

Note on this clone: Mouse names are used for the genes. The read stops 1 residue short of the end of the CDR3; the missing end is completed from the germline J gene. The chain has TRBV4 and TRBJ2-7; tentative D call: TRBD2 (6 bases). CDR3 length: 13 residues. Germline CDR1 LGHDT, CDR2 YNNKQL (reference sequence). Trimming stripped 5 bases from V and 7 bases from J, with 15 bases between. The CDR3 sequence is CASSQVAGGEQYF. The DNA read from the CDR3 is TGTGCCAGCAGCCAAGTGGCGGGGGGAGAACAGTAC.

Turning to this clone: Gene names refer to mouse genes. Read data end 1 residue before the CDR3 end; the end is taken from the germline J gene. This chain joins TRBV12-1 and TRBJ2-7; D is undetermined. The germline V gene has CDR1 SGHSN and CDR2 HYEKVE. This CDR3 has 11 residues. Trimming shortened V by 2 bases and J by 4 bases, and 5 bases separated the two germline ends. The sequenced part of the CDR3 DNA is TGTGCCAGCTCTCGACAATATGAACAGTAC. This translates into CASSRQYEQY. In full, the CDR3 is CASSRQYEQYF.

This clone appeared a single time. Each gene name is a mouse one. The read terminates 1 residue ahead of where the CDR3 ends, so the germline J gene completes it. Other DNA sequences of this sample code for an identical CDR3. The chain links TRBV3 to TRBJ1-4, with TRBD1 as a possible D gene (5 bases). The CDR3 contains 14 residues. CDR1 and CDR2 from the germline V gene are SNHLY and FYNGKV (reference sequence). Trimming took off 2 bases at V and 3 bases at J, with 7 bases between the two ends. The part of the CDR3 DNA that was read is TGTGCCAGCAGCTTACAGGGACCCAACGAAAGATTATTT. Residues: CASSLQGPNERLF. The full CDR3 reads CASSLQGPNERLFF. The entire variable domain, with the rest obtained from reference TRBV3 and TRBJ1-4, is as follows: GPKVLQIPSHQIIDMGQMVTLNCDPVSNHLYFYWYKQILGQQMEFLVNFYNGKVMEKSKLFKDQFSVERPDGSYFTLKIQPTALEDSAVYFCASSLQGPNERLFFGHGTKLSVL.

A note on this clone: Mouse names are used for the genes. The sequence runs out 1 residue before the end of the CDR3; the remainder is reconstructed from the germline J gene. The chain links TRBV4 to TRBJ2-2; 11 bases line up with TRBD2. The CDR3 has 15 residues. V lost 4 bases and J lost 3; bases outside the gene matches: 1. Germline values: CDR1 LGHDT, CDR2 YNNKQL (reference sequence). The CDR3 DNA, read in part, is TGTGCCAGCAGCTCGACTGGGGGGGACACCGGGCAGCTCTAC. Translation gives CASSSTGGDTGQLY. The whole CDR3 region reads CASSSTGGDTGQLYF.

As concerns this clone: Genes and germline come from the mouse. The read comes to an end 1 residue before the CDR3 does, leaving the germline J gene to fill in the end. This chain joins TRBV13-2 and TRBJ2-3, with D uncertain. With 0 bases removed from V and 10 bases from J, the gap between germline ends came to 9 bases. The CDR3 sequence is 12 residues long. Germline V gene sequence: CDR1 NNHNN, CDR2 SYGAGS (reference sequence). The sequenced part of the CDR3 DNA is TGTGCCAGCGGTGATGGGGATAGGCCGCTGTAT. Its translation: CASGDGDRPLY. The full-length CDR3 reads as CASGDGDRPLYF.